This TCR beta chain was retrieved from a study of blood T cell repertoires in COVID-19. Study in general: Whether acute or convalescent, the COVID-19 samples came from the United States, Italy and Spain. Nucleic acid was either cDNA or gDNA, and it came from T cells, B-cell-depleted T cells, or PBMCs.

CDR3 size: 16 residues. V was clipped by 4 bases and J by 8 bases; unmatched bases: 11. Per germline, CDR1 SGHDN and CDR2 FVKESK. As originally analysed: From reference gene primer amplification, estimates of nucleated cell counts were derived. TCRdb's copy holds only in-frame clones and misses some; the assay was immunoSEQ multiplex PCR. V, J and clone size were drawn from that table, and D and trimming were deduced from the DNA. The sample has roughly 140,000 clones, roughly 79% seen once. This TCR derives from a middle-aged man with active or convalescent COVID-19. Sequences were obtained from peripheral blood. The V gene is TRBV14, the J gene TRBJ1-3; 10 nucleotides align to TRBD1. The CDR3 reads CASSRGQGPIGDTIYF. The CDR3 DNA follows: TGTGCCAGCAGCCGGGGACAGGGGCCCATTGGGGACACCATATATTTT.